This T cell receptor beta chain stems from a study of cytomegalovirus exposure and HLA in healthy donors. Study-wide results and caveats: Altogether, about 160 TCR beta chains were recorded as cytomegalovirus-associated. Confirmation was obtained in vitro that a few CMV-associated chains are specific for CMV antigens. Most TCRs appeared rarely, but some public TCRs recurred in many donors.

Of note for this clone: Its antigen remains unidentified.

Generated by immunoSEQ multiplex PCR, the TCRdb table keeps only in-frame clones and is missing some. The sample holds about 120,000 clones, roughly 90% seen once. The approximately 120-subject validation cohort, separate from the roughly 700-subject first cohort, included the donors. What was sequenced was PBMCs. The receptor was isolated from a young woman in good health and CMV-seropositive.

CDR3 protein: CSVEGRQGLSSYNEQFF. CDR3 sequence (DNA): TGCAGCGTTGAAGGACGACAGGGGCTGAGCTCCTACAATGAGCAGTTCTTC. The rearrangement uses TRBV29-1 and TRBJ2-1; TRBD1 aligns across 8 bases. This CDR3 has 17 residues. Trimming took 1 base from V and 0 from J; bases not matched to a gene: 8. Germline values: CDR1 SQVTM, CDR2 ANQGSEA.